Sequencing of this T cell receptor beta chain was carried out in a study of CD8+CD57+ T cells in acquired aplastic anemia. Turning to the study itself: Sorted CD4+ and CD8+ cells yielded DNA averaging around 3 ug. Whole-study results and caveats: A significant difference in CD8+ Simpson's diversity between patients and controls was not found.

Trimming removed 5 bases from V and 2 bases from J, with 13 bases in between. Germline CDR1 and CDR2: SGHAT and FQDESV (reference sequence). The CDR3 consists of 14 residues. Template material for TCR beta VDJ and CDR3 profiling consisted of genomic DNA. One entry per CDR3 protein results from TCRdb running MiXCR on the reads. In the table there are under 500,000 distinct CDR3 sequences, about a third of which are singletons. Individuals selected for sequencing had exhibited CD8+CD57+ cell expansion on flow cytometry. No therapy had been given to the patients at the time of blood sampling. Concerning this clonotype: Its antigen remains unidentified.

The sequenced material came from sorted CD4+, CD8+, or CD8+CD57+ T cells (not recorded which) from PBMCs. The chain carries TRBV11-1 and TRBJ2-7, with a weak D call TRBD1 (6 bases). This sequence was found in a human donor with aplastic anemia. The CDR3 loop is CASSTGQLTYEQYF. The CDR3, as DNA: TGTGCCAGCAGCACCGGACAGCTTACCTACGAGCAGTACTTC.